The 28 T cell receptor beta chains below were found in one sample sequenced in a study of OX40 agonist ivuxolimab in advanced cancers. Libraries were prepared by immunoSEQ multiplex PCR; TCRdb keeps only in-frame clonotypes and omits some of them. The sample yields some 73,000 clones, more than 80% seen once. This material consisted of CD4+ or CD8+ T cells sorted from blood, taken in a trial of the OX40 agonist ivuxolimab. The receptors stem from an adult with an advanced solid tumor such as melanoma, head and neck, liver or kidney cancer.

The rearrangement uses TRBV4-2 and TRBJ2-3; 16 bases are shared with TRBD2. Losses at the gene ends were 2 bases for V and 4 bases for J; bases not matched to a gene: 12. The germline gives CDR1 LGHNA, CDR2 YNFKEQ. The CDR3 is 20 amino acids. CDR3 protein: CASSQLTGTSGRAFSDTQYF. CDR3 nucleotide sequence: TGTGCCAGCAGCCAATTAACCGGGACTAGCGGGAGGGCTTTTTCAGATACGCAGTATTTT.

This rearrangement joins TRBV4-2 to TRBJ1-5; 10 bases are shared with TRBD1. V shed 3 bases, J shed 3 bases, and the junction held 11 bases outside the gene matches. CDR1 and CDR2 from the germline V gene are LGHNA and YNFKEQ. The CDR3 covers 18 residues. The CDR3 region has the DNA TGTGCCAGCAGCCAGATCCTGACAGGGGGCCGACCCAATCAGCCCCAGCATTTT. This translates into CASSQILTGGRPNQPQHF.

The chain recombines TRBV7-8 with TRBJ2-7, with D hard to call. V was cut by 6 bases and J by 3 bases, with 12 bases left in between. This CDR3 comprises 13 residues. Germline V gene sequence: CDR1 SGHVS, CDR2 FQNEAQ. In DNA, the CDR3 is TGTGCCAGCAGGCAGTTGGGCGGCTACGAGCAGTACTTC. Protein product: CASRQLGGYEQYF.

CDR3 nucleotide sequence: TGCGCCAGCAGCTTGGACACGCAGGGTGAGCAGTTCTTC. Amino acid sequence: CASSLDTQGEQFF. This chain uses TRBV5-1 with TRBJ2-1; D may be TRBD1 (5 bases). V was pared by 0 bases and J by 9 bases, with 10 bases between. The germline gives CDR1 SGHRS, CDR2 YFSETQ. The CDR3 runs 13 residues.

The J gene is TRBJ2-5, the V gene TRBV19; tentative D call: TRBD2 (6 bases). Germline values: CDR1 LNHDA, CDR2 SQIVND (reference sequence). The germline V and J ends were trimmed by 6 bases and 4 bases, with 12 bases remaining between them. The CDR3 extends over 13 amino acids. CDR3 sequence: CASSPGTLETQYF. DNA for the CDR3: TGTGCCAGTAGCCCCGGGACTTTAGAGACCCAGTACTTC.

The chain couples TRBV5-4 to TRBJ2-3; either TRBD1 or TRBD2 may supply D (5 bases each). V lost 5 bases to trimming and J lost 0 bases, with 13 bases between them. CDR1 is SGHNT and CDR2 is YYREEE in the germline V gene (reference sequence). This CDR3 is built from 15 residues. CDR3 sequence: CASRNWGGSTDTQYF. Here the CDR3 DNA reads TGTGCCAGCAGGAACTGGGGCGGGAGCACAGATACGCAGTATTTT.

The CDR3 loop reads CASSHASTQYF. The CDR3 DNA reads as TGTGCCAGCAGCCATGCAAGTACGCAGTATTTT. This chain links TRBV14 with TRBJ2-3; D is unresolved. There are 11 residues in the CDR3. Germline-derived CDR1 and CDR2 are SGHDN and FVKESK. V was pared by 3 bases and J by 8 bases, with 6 bases between.

The chain is built from TRBV5-4 and TRBJ2-5, with D perhaps matching TRBD1 (5 bases). This CDR3 contains 13 residues. The germline gives CDR1 SGHNT, CDR2 YYREEE (reference sequence). V was pared by 4 bases and J by 3 bases, with 10 bases between. The CDR3 nucleotides are TGTGCCAGCAGCCCGGACATAGAAGAGACCCAGTACTTC. It specifies CASSPDIEETQYF.

The J gene is TRBJ2-2, the V gene TRBV6-6; TRBD1 is a possible D gene (6 bases). The CDR3 extends over 13 amino acids. CDR1 MNHNY and CDR2 SVGAGI come from the germline V gene (reference sequence). With 7 bases removed from V and 6 bases from J, the gap between germline ends came to 12 bases. CDR3 sequence reads: CASTIRGSGELFF. As DNA, the CDR3 is TGTGCCAGCACCATCAGGGGTTCCGGGGAGCTGTTTTTT.

This sequence joins TRBV27 and TRBJ2-7; D may be TRBD1 (5 bases). V gave up 6 bases and J gave up 4 bases, with 16 bases separating them. The CDR3 runs to 14 residues. Germline V gives CDR1 MNHEY, CDR2 SMNVEV (reference sequence). CDR3 nucleotides: TGTGCCAGCAGCCCGACGGGCGCAGGGTACGAGCAGTACTTC. Protein product: CASSPTGAGYEQYF.

The V gene is TRBV5-5, the J gene TRBJ2-5; 8 bases fit TRBD1. In germline, CDR1 is SGHKS, CDR2 YYEKEE (reference sequence). The CDR3 loop spans 15 amino acids. V trimming: 3 bases; J trimming: 5 bases; junction bases outside the gene matches: 9. CDR3 nucleotides: TGTGCCAGCAGCTCGAGGACAGGGATGGTCGAGACCCAGTACTTC. As protein: CASSSRTGMVETQYF.

The chain carries TRBV2 and TRBJ1-5; no firm D call. Germline V CDR1 and CDR2: SNHLY, FYNNEI. CDR3 size: 14 residues. Trimming shortened V by 2 bases and J by 3 bases, and 8 bases separated the two germline ends. CDR3 sequence (DNA): TGTGCCAGCAGTGAACTACAGTTCAATCAGCCCCAGCATTTT. It encodes CASSELQFNQPQHF. Supplemented by reference TRBV2 and TRBJ1-5, the full variable domain reads EPEVTQTPSHQVTQMGQEVILRCVPISNHLYFYWYRQILGQKVEFLVSFYNNEISEKSEIFDDQFSVERPDGSNFTLKIRSTKLEDSAMYFCASSELQFNQPQHFGDGTRLSIL.

The chain carries TRBV7-2 and TRBJ2-2; D is possibly TRBD1 (6 bases). The V gene's germline CDR1 is SGHTA and CDR2 FQGNSA. CDR3 size: 14 residues. Trimming pared 5 bases from V and 7 bases from J, leaving 14 bases between. The CDR3 spells CASSQQGWGGELFF. The CDR3 DNA reads TGTGCCAGCAGCCAACAGGGATGGGGCGGGGAGCTGTTTTTT.

The chain combines TRBV7-9 with TRBJ2-3, with D possibly TRBD1 on 6 matching bases. CDR1 and CDR2 from the germline V gene are SEHNR and FQNEAQ (reference sequence). The CDR3 spans 16 residues. Trimming left V 2 bases short and J 4 bases short, with 16 bases between. The CDR3 DNA sequence: TGTGCCAGCAGCTTAACAGGGATGGTAGAGCCAGATACGCAGTATTTT. This encodes CASSLTGMVEPDTQYF.

The chain employs TRBV7-3 and TRBJ2-3; D ambiguous. This CDR3 comprises 14 residues. Trimming took off 5 bases at V and 1 base at J, with 10 bases between the two ends. Germline V gives CDR1 SGHTA, CDR2 FQGTGA. The CDR3 spells CASSATPGTDTQYF. DNA of the CDR3: TGTGCCAGCAGCGCAACGCCAGGCACAGATACGCAGTATTTT.

The CDR3 loop reads CSVDRTVNTEAFF. The CDR3 DNA sequence: TGCAGCGTAGACCGAACGGTGAACACTGAAGCTTTCTTT. The rearrangement joins TRBV29-1 to TRBJ1-1; D is unresolved. Germline V CDR1 and CDR2: SQVTM, ANQGSEA. V shed 6 bases and J shed 0 bases, with 11 bases lying between them. CDR3 length: 13 residues. Full variable domain (rest looked up from reference TRBV29-1 and TRBJ1-1): SAVISQKPSRDICQRGTSLTIQCQVDSQVTMMFWYRQQPGQSLTLIATANQGSEATYESGFVIDKFPISRPNLTFSTLTVSNMSPEDSSIYLCSVDRTVNTEAFFGQGTRLTVV.

This chain joins TRBV5-1 and TRBJ2-5; D is undetermined. The CDR3 is 15 residues long. Trimming stripped 0 bases from V and 1 base from J, with 10 bases between. The V gene's germline CDR1 is SGHRS and CDR2 YFSETQ. The CDR3 nucleotides read TGCGCCAGCAGCTTGGATGGGCAGTTCCAAGAGACCCAGTACTTC. This codes for CASSLDGQFQETQYF.

V gene TRBV11-2 combines with J gene TRBJ2-1, with 8 bases identical to TRBD2. This CDR3 has 14 amino acids. The germline V gene encodes CDR1 SGHAT and CDR2 FQNNGV. With V trimmed by 2 bases and J by 8 bases, 5 bases remained unmatched. In nucleotides, the CDR3 is TGTGCCAGCAGCTTAAGCGGGAGTGTCGATGAGCAGTTCTTC. It encodes CASSLSGSVDEQFF.

The chain combines TRBV12-5 with TRBJ2-4; no clear D. Germline-derived CDR1 and CDR2 are LGHNT and FRNRAP. V lost 1 base to trimming and J lost 9 bases, with 7 bases between them. The CDR3 runs to 12 residues. The chain's CDR3 is CASGLGWGIQYF. The CDR3 DNA reads as TGTGCTAGTGGTTTGGGTTGGGGCATTCAGTACTTC.

The V and J genes are TRBV7-6 and TRBJ2-5; 7 bases fit TRBD2. Germline loops: CDR1 SGHVS, CDR2 FNYEAQ. V gave up 7 bases and J gave up 0 bases; unmatched junction bases: 8. The CDR3 has 15 residues. The CDR3, as DNA: TGTGCCAGCACTGGTCTAGCGGCCCACCAAGAGACCCAGTACTTC. Amino acid sequence: CASTGLAAHQETQYF. The complete variable domain, with remaining parts taken from reference TRBV7-6 and TRBJ2-5, reads GAGVSQSPRYKVTKRGQDVALRCDPISGHVSLYWYRQALGQGPEFLTYFNYEAQQDKSGLPNDRFSAERPEGSISTLTIQRTEQRDSAMYRCASTGLAAHQETQYFGPGTRLLVL.

The chain employs TRBV6-6 and TRBJ2-4, with a weak D call TRBD1 (6 bases). The CDR3 sequence is 16 residues long. Germline CDR1 is MNHNY and CDR2 is SVGAGI (reference sequence). Trimming shortened V by 5 bases and J by 4 bases, and 18 bases separated the two germline ends. As DNA, the CDR3 is TGTGCCAGCAGTCAAAGTGCGAACAGGGCGAAAAACATTCAGTACTTC. It specifies CASSQSANRAKNIQYF.

This rearrangement joins TRBV5-4 to TRBJ2-7; 9 nucleotides align to TRBD1. Germline CDR1 reads SGHNT; CDR2 reads YYREEE (reference sequence). V lost 0 bases, J lost 5 bases, and 12 bases stayed unmatched. The CDR3 totals 17 residues. The CDR3 DNA follows: TGTGCCAGCAGCTTGGGCCCCCTAAACAGGGGGCGCCACGAGCAGTACTTC. It encodes CASSLGPLNRGRHEQYF.

This chain joins TRBV5-1 and TRBJ2-1, with D possibly called TRBD1 or TRBD2 (6 bases each). The germline gives CDR1 SGHRS, CDR2 YFSETQ. The CDR3 contains 15 residues. V shed 6 bases and J shed 2 bases, with 15 bases lying between them. CDR3 sequence: CASTNEGGAYNEQFF. The CDR3 nucleotides read TGCGCCAGCACCAACGAGGGGGGAGCCTACAATGAGCAGTTCTTC. The whole variable domain, filled in from reference TRBV5-1 and TRBJ2-1, reads KAGVTQTPRYLIKTRGQQVTLSCSPISGHRSVSWYQQTPGQGLQFLFEYFSETQRNKGNFPGRFSGRQFSNSRSEMNVSTLELGDSALYLCASTNEGGAYNEQFFGPGTRLTVL.

The chain links TRBV11-2 to TRBJ2-5; 10 bases map to TRBD2. The V segment lost 4 bases and the J segment 5 bases; nucleotides outside the gene matches: 7. Germline V gene lookup returns CDR1 SGHAT and CDR2 FQNNGV. The CDR3 consists of 15 residues. The CDR3 DNA reads as TGTGCCAGCAGCTGGGATCTAGCGGGAGAGGAGACCCAGTACTTC. Translation gives CASSWDLAGEETQYF.

This clone was counted once. The CDR3 DNA reads as TGTGCCAGCAGCTTAGTAGAAGGGGGCGCTCGGACCCTTTCCTACAATGAGCAGTTCTTC. This gives the protein CASSLVEGGARTLSYNEQFF. The J gene is TRBJ2-1, the V gene TRBV13, with TRBD1 identical over 7 bases. In germline, CDR1 is PRHDT, CDR2 FYEKMQ (reference sequence). After removal of 1 base from V and 1 base from J, the junction contained 16 bases not matched to a gene. CDR3 length: 20 amino acids. The entire variable domain, with the rest obtained from reference TRBV13 and TRBJ2-1, is as follows: AAGVIQSPRHLIKEKRETATLKCYPIPRHDTVYWYQQGPGQDPQFLISFYEKMQSDKGSIPDRFSAQQFSDYHSELNMSSLELGDSALYFCASSLVEGGARTLSYNEQFFGPGTRLTVL.

The genes are TRBV7-8 and TRBJ2-5; the match to TRBD2 covers 11 bases. The germline V gene has CDR1 SGHVS and CDR2 FQNEAQ. J gave up 4 bases and V 1 base, and 2 bases lay outside the gene matches. The CDR3 runs 15 residues. In nucleotides, the CDR3 is TGTGCCAGCAGCTTAGGAGGGACTAGCGGAGAGACCCAGTACTTC. The encoded protein is CASSLGGTSGETQYF. The full variable domain, rest sourced from reference TRBV7-8 and TRBJ2-5, is GAGVSQSPRYKVAKRGQDVALRCDPISGHVSLFWYQQALGQGPEFLTYFQNEAQLDKSGLPSDRFFAERPEGSVSTLKIQRTQQEDSAVYLCASSLGGTSGETQYFGPGTRLLVL.

V is TRBV18 and J is TRBJ2-7, with TRBD2 matching 8 bases. The V and J ends lost 6 bases and 2 bases, in that order; junction bases with no gene match: 9. The CDR3 is made up of 15 amino acids. Germline CDR1 KGHSH, CDR2 LQKENI. CDR3 DNA: TGTGCCAGCTCCCCCCCCGGGGGGGGTACCTACGAGCAGTACTTC. Amino acid sequence: CASSPPGGGTYEQYF. Full variable domain (remainder filled in from reference TRBV18 and TRBJ2-7): NAGVMQNPRHLVRRRGQEARLRCSPMKGHSHVYWYRQLPEEGLKFMVYLQKENIIDESGMPKERFSAEFPKEGPSILRIQQVVRGDSAAYFCASSPPGGGTYEQYFGPGTRLTVT.

The CDR3 spells CASSPGGNTGELFF. The CDR3 coding sequence is TGTGCCAGCAGCCCCGGCGGAAACACCGGGGAGCTGTTTTTT. The chain recombines TRBV7-3 with TRBJ2-2, with D unresolved. This CDR3 is 14 amino acids long. CDR1 is SGHTA, CDR2 FQGTGA, per germline. The V gene lost 5 bases and the J gene lost 2 bases, with 9 bases spanning the gap. Using reference TRBV7-3 and TRBJ2-2 for the parts outside the CDR3, the full variable domain is GAGVSQTPSNKVTEKGKYVELRCDPISGHTALYWYRQSLGQGPEFLIYFQGTGAADDSGLPNDRFFAVRPEGSVSTLKIQRTERGDSAVYLCASSPGGNTGELFFGEGSRLTVL.